What follows are 4 T cell receptor beta chains derived from one specimen sequenced in a study of blood T cell repertoires in COVID-19. Produced via immunoSEQ multiplex PCR; TCRdb's table is partial and in-frame only. The data contain around 13,000 clones, about nine tenths of them singletons. Sequencing was done on a sample of peripheral blood. All receptors derive from a human donor in a cohort sampled during active COVID-19.

The chain joins TRBV18 to TRBJ1-1; D unclear. Germline lookup yields CDR1 KGHSH and CDR2 LQKENI. The CDR3 has 14 residues. V was pared by 6 bases and J by 4 bases, with 15 bases between. The CDR3 reads CASSPGIQSTEAFF. DNA of the CDR3: TGTGCCAGCTCTCCCGGGATTCAGAGCACTGAAGCTTTCTTT.

This clone came up once. The chain links TRBV6-5 to TRBJ1-1; 8 bases are shared with TRBD1. Per the germline V gene, CDR1 is MNHEY and CDR2 is SVGAGI. The junction had 7 bases not matched to a gene; V was cut back by 8 bases and J by 5 bases. This CDR3 is 13 amino acids long. The DNA of the CDR3 is TGTGCCAGCCCCCGGACAGGGTTAACTGAAGCTTTCTTT. It translates to CASPRTGLTEAFF.

This sequence joins TRBV29-1 and TRBJ2-3, with 7 positions matching TRBD2. Trimming at V came to 7 bases and at J to 1 base, leaving 8 bases not matched to a gene. CDR3 length equals 14 residues. Germline loops: CDR1 SQVTM, CDR2 ANQGSEA. The CDR3 nucleotides are TGCAGCGGAACCGGGGGGTGGGGCACAGATACGCAGTATTTT. Encoded protein: CSGTGGWGTDTQYF.

The chain combines TRBV19 with TRBJ2-3, with 8 positions matching TRBD2. Germline V gene data show CDR1 as LNHDA and CDR2 as SQIVND (reference sequence). V lost 7 bases, J lost 2 bases, and 11 bases stayed unmatched. The CDR3 runs to 16 residues. The CDR3 DNA follows: TGTGCCAGTACCCCCACGGGGGGGGGAAACACAGATACGCAGTATTTT. It codes for CASTPTGGGNTDTQYF.